A single sample is the source of the 6 T cell receptor beta chains below, sequenced in a study of T cell repertoires in cytomegalovirus infection. Each CDR3 protein gets one entry after TCRdb re-called the reads with MiXCR. The repertoire consists of some 390,000 distinct CDR3 sequences, with approximately 18% occurring once and the leading ten covering 7.5% to 9.5%. The sample comprised PBMCs. Receptor source: a human donor in good health (CMV status not recorded). Some clones in this sample may be carry-over from other donors' samples.

This clonotype was found once. A read error may be the cause here, since a much bigger clone is one base away. The chain combines TRBV4-3 with TRBJ1-4, with no clear D. The CDR3 loop spans 15 amino acids. Trimming took 0 bases from V and 7 from J, leaving 12 bases between them. In germline, CDR1 is LGHNA, CDR2 YSLEER. CDR3 sequence reads: CASSQDLGSIEKLFF. The CDR3 bases are TGCGCCAGCAGCCAAGACCTTGGAAGTATTGAAAAACTGTTTTTT.

This clonotype occurred many times. The J gene is TRBJ1-1, the V gene TRBV6-5; 9 bases fit TRBD1. The CDR3 is 15 residues long. V shed 2 bases and J 6 bases; nucleotides not matched to a gene: 7. Germline-derived CDR1 and CDR2 are MNHEY and SVGAGI. This CDR3 is CASSYKQGAIAEAFF. The DNA of the CDR3 is TGTGCCAGCAGTTACAAACAGGGGGCTATCGCTGAAGCTTTCTTT.

This clonotype was seen more than once but under ten times. The chain couples TRBV20-1 to TRBJ1-5; the D is unclear. This CDR3 contains 14 residues. CDR1 is DFQATT and CDR2 is SNEGSKA in the germline V gene (reference sequence). Trimming shortened V by 6 bases and J by 3 bases, and 15 bases separated the two germline ends. CDR3 DNA: TGCAGTGCCCTAGGACTTCAGTACAATCAGCCCCAGCATTTT. Encoded protein: CSALGLQYNQPQHF.

This clonotype was seen more than once but under ten times. The chain carries TRBV25-1 and TRBJ2-1, with D possibly TRBD1 on 5 matching bases. This CDR3 is built from 16 residues. V lost 4 bases to trimming and J lost 2 bases, with 15 bases between them. CDR1 and CDR2 (germline): MGHDK, SYGVNS. Here the CDR3 reads CASSGGPGHPYNEQFF. CDR3 in DNA: TGTGCCAGCAGTGGCGGACCCGGACACCCCTACAATGAGCAGTTCTTC.

The chain has TRBV10-3 and TRBJ1-6; TRBD1 matches 7 bases. The CDR3 covers 15 residues. V shed 10 bases and J 0 bases; nucleotides not matched to a gene: 6. Germline assignment: CDR1 ENHRY and CDR2 SYGVKD. The CDR3 spells CATRRQGSYNSPLHF. The CDR3 DNA follows: TGTGCCACCCGGAGACAGGGCTCCTATAATTCACCCCTCCACTTT.

V usage is TRBV20-1 and J usage is TRBJ2-5, with 9 bases lining up with TRBD2. Trimming at V came to 3 bases and at J to 5 bases, leaving 7 bases not matched to a gene. Germline CDR1 is DFQATT and CDR2 is SNEGSKA (reference sequence). The CDR3 is 14 amino acids. As DNA, the CDR3 is TGCAGTGCTAGGATAGCGGGAGATATGGAGACCCAGTACTTC. Translation gives CSARIAGDMETQYF.